This T cell receptor beta chain was recorded in a study of cytomegalovirus exposure and HLA in healthy donors. Study-wide background: The approximately 670 first-cohort repertoires and the approximately 130 validation repertoires shared the same platform, a later analysis reported.

Among the roughly 120 subjects of the validation cohort, separate from the roughly 730-subject first cohort, were the donors. From germline, CDR1 is MDHEN and CDR2 SYDVKM. V gave up 2 bases and J gave up 2 bases, with 12 bases separating them. This CDR3 comprises 15 residues. Findings and caveats of the study: As was reported, the classifier diagnosed cytomegalovirus status with high specificity and sensitivity. Listed as cytomegalovirus-associated were 150 or so TCR beta chains.

Some clones are missing from TCRdb's copy, which holds only in-frame ones; the method was immunoSEQ multiplex PCR. Among 150,000 to 250,000 clones listed, roughly 81% were seen once. As regards this clone: Its cognate antigen is unknown.

The rearrangement uses TRBV28 and TRBJ1-1, with D maybe TRBD1 (6 bases). The clonotype was recovered from a woman aged 25 to 39 in good health and CMV-seronegative. Specimen: PBMCs. In DNA form, the CDR3 reads TGTGCCAGCAGTTTAGGGACAAGGCCCAACACTGAAGCTTTCTTT. As protein: CASSLGTRPNTEAFF.